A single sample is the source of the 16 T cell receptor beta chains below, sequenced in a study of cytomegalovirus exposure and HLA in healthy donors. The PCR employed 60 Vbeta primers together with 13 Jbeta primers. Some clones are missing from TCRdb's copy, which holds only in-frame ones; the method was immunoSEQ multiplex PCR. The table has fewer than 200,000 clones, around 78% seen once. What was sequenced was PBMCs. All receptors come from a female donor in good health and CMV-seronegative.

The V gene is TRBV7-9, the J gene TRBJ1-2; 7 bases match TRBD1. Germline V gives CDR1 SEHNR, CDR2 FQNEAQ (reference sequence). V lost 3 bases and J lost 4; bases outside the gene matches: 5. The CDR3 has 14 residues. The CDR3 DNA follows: TGTGCCAGCAGCTTGCCCGGGACAGCCTATGGCTACACCTTC. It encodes CASSLPGTAYGYTF.

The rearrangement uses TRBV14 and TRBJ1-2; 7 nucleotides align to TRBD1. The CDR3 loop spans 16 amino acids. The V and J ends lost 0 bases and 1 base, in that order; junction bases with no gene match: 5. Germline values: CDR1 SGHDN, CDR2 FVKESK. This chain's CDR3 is CASSQDLGTVNYGYTF. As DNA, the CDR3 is TGTGCCAGCAGCCAAGATCTCGGGACAGTTAACTATGGCTACACCTTC.

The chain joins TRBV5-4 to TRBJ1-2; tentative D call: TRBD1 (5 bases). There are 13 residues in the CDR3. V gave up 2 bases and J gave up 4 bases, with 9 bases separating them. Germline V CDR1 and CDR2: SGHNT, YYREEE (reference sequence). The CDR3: CASSFAQGYGYTF. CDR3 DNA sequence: TGTGCCAGCAGCTTCGCTCAGGGCTATGGCTACACCTTC.

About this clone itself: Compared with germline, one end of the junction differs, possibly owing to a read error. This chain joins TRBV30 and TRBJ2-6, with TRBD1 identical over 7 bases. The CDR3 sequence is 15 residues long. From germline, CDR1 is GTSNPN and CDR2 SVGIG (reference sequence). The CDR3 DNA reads TGTGCCTGGAGTGATGGACAGGCCGGGGCCAACGGCCTGACTTTC. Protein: CAWSDGQAGANGLTF.

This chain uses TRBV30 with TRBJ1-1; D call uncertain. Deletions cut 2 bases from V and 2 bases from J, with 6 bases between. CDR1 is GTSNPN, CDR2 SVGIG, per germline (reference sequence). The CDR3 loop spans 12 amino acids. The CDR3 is CAWSPLNTEAFF. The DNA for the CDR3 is TGTGCCTGGAGTCCTCTTAACACTGAAGCTTTCTTT.

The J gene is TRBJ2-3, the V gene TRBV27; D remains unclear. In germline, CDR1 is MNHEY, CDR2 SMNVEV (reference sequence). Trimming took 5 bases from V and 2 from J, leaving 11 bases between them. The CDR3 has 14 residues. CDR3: CASSHSAPTDTQYF. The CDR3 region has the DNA TGTGCCAGCAGTCACTCTGCCCCCACAGATACGCAGTATTTT.

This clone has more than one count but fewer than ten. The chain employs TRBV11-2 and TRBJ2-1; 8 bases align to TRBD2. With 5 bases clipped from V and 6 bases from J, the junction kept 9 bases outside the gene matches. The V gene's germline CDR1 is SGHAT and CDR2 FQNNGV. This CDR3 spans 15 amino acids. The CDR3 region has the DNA TGTGCCAGCAGCCACGGGAGGGCCGGGATCAATGAGCAGTTCTTC. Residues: CASSHGRAGINEQFF.

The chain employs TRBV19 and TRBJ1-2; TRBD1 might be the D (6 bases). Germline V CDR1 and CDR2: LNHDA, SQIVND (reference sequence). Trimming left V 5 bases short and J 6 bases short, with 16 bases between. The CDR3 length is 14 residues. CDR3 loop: CASSHQGLLHGYTF. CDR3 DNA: TGTGCCAGTAGTCATCAGGGGCTATTGCATGGCTACACCTTC.

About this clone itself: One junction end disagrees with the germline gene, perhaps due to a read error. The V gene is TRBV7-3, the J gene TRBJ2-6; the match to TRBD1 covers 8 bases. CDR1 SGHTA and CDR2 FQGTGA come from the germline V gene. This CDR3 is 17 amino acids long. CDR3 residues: CASSSQTGVTGANGLTF. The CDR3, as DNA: TGTGCCAGCAGCTCCCAGACAGGGGTCACCGGGGCCAACGGCCTGACTTTC. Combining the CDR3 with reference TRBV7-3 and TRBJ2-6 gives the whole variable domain GAGVSQTPSNKVTEKGKYVELRCDPISGHTALYWYRQSLGQGPEFLIYFQGTGAADDSGLPNDRFFAVRPEGSVSTLKIQRTERGDSAVYLCASSSQTGVTGANGLTFGAGSRLTVL.

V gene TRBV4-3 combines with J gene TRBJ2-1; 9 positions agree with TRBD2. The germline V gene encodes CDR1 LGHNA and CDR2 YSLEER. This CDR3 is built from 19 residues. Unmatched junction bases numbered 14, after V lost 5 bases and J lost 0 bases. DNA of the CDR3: TGCGCCAGCAGCTGGGCGGGACTAGCTGGAACGAGCTCCTACAATGAGCAGTTCTTC. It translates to CASSWAGLAGTSSYNEQFF.

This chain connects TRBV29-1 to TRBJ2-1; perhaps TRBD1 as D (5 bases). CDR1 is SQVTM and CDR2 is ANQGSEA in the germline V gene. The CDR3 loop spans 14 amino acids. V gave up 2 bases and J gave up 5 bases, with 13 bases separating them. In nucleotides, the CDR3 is TGCAGCGTTGAAAGTAGGACACTAAACAATGAGCAGTTCTTC. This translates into CSVESRTLNNEQFF.

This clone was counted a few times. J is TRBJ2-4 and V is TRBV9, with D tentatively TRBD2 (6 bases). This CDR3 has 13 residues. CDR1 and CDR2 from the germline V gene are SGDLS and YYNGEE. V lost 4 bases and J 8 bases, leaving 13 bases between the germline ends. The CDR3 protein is CASSSGVRDIQYF. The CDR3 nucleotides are TGTGCCAGCAGCTCGGGGGTTCGGGACATTCAGTACTTC.

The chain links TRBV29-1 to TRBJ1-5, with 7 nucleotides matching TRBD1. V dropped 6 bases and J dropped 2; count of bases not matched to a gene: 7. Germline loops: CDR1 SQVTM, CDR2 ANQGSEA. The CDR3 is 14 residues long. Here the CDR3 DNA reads TGCAGCGTAGCAGGGGGAAATGGCAATCAGCCCCAGCATTTT. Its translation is CSVAGGNGNQPQHF.

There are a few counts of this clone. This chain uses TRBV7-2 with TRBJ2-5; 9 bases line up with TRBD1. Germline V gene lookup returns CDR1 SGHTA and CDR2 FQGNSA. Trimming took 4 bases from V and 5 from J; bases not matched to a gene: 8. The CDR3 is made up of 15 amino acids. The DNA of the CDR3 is TGTGCCAGCAGCTATCGGGACAGGGACCTCGAGACCCAGTACTTC. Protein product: CASSYRDRDLETQYF. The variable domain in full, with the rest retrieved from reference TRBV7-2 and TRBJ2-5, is GAGVSQSPSNKVTEKGKDVELRCDPISGHTALYWYRQSLGQGLEFLIYFQGNSAPDKSGLPSDRFSAERTGGSVSTLTIQRTQQEDSAVYLCASSYRDRDLETQYFGPGTRLLVL.

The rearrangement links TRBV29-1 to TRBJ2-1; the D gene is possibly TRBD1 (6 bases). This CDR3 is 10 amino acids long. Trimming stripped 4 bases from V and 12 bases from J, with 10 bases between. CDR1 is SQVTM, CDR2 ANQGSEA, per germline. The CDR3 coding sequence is TGCAGCGTTGGAGGGGACACGCAGTTCTTC. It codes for CSVGGDTQFF.

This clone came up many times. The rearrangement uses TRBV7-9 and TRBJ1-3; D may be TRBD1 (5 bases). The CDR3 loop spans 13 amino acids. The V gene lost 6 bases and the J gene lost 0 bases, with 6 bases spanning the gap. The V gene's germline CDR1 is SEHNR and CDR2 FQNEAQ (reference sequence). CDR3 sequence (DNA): TGTGCCAGCAGTCAGGGCTCTGGAAACACCATATATTTT. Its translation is CASSQGSGNTIYF.